These 24 T cell receptor beta chains share one sample of origin, sequenced in a study of identical twins. TCRdb passed the 5' RACE reads through MiXCR, listing each CDR3 protein once. Of some 1,700,000 distinct CDR3 sequences in the sample, about 31% were seen once. The sequenced sample was cord blood. The origin of the receptors is a newborn girl in good health.

The chain employs TRBV20-1 and TRBJ2-7; D not resolved. This CDR3 spans 14 amino acids. V was trimmed by 0 bases and J by 1 base, leaving 10 bases between them. Germline CDR1 DFQATT, CDR2 SNEGSKA (reference sequence). CDR3 DNA: TGCAGTGCTAGAGATCTGGCTAGGTCCTACGAGCAGTACTTC. Translation: CSARDLARSYEQYF.

This clonotype has ten or more counts. The chain is built from TRBV29-1 and TRBJ2-1, with a tentative D call TRBD1 (5 bases). CDR1 and CDR2 from the germline V gene are SQVTM and ANQGSEA. The CDR3 runs 15 residues. The V end lost 1 base, the J end lost 0 bases, and 10 bases lay between the germline ends. CDR3 nucleotide sequence: TGCAGCGTTGAAGGCACAGGCATCTCCTACAATGAGCAGTTCTTC. It specifies CSVEGTGISYNEQFF.

This sequence joins TRBV20-1 and TRBJ2-1; 10 nucleotides line up with TRBD2. Germline loops: CDR1 DFQATT, CDR2 SNEGSKA (reference sequence). The CDR3 runs to 14 residues. Trimming removed 3 bases from V and 7 bases from J; junction bases left unmatched: 6. The CDR3 DNA reads TGCAGTGCTAGGGGGGGACTAGCGCGGAATGAGCAGTTCTTC. Residues: CSARGGLARNEQFF.

The gene calls are TRBV5-1 and TRBJ1-1; D remains unclear. The length of the CDR3 is 13 residues. The germline CDR1 and CDR2 sequences are SGHRS and YFSETQ. V lost 7 bases, J lost 2 bases, and 12 bases lay in between. CDR3: CASPFATNTEAFF. The CDR3 region has the DNA TGCGCCAGCCCCTTCGCTACCAACACTGAAGCTTTCTTT.

The chain uses TRBV10-3 and TRBJ2-5; 10 nucleotides line up with TRBD2. CDR1 and CDR2 (germline): ENHRY, SYGVKD. The junction had 0 bases not matched to a gene; V was cut back by 0 bases and J by 2 bases. The CDR3 covers 15 residues. The CDR3 DNA follows: TGTGCCATCAGTGAGTCGGGACTAGCGCAAGAGACCCAGTACTTC. Translating it yields CAISESGLAQETQYF.

This clonotype was counted a few times. The chain couples TRBV7-9 to TRBJ1-2; unclear D gene. V was shortened by 5 bases and J by 4 bases, with 8 bases between the two germline ends. This CDR3 is 12 amino acids long. Germline V CDR1 and CDR2: SEHNR, FQNEAQ (reference sequence). The CDR3 reads CASSGYSYGYTF. CDR3 bases: TGTGCCAGCAGCGGCTACAGCTATGGCTACACCTTC.

Worth noting for this clonotype: Given a much more abundant clone one base away, this may be a read error. The CDR3 coding sequence is TGTGCCAGCAGTTTACTGATCGGACAGGCAATCGTGGACTACACCTTC. Encoded protein: CASSLLIGQAIVDYTF. The chain combines TRBV27 with TRBJ1-2; 7 nucleotides line up with TRBD1. The CDR3 consists of 16 residues. Trimming cost V 2 bases and J 10 bases; bases outside gene matches: 16. Germline assignment: CDR1 MNHEY and CDR2 SMNVEV (reference sequence).

This chain joins TRBV10-3 and TRBJ1-5; TRBD1 matches 10 bases. Per the germline V gene, CDR1 is ENHRY and CDR2 is SYGVKD. The CDR3 contains 14 residues. Losses at the gene ends were 0 bases for V and 9 bases for J; bases not matched to a gene: 2. The CDR3 loop reads CAISESTGGGPQHF. CDR3 sequence (DNA): TGTGCCATCAGTGAGTCGACAGGGGGCGGGCCCCAGCATTTT.

This clonotype was seen a handful of times. The rearrangement links TRBV4-2 to TRBJ2-3, with 12 bases matching TRBD2. This CDR3 has 18 amino acids. Germline-derived CDR1 and CDR2 are LGHNA and YNFKEQ. With 4 bases clipped from V and 2 bases from J, the junction kept 10 bases outside the gene matches. The CDR3 region is CASSPGLAGLHHTDTQYF. As DNA, the CDR3 is TGTGCCAGCAGCCCCGGACTAGCGGGACTCCACCACACAGATACGCAGTATTTT.

This clonotype appeared a few times. J is TRBJ1-1 and V is TRBV5-1; TRBD1 is a possible D gene (6 bases). V dropped 4 bases and J dropped 1 base, with 20 bases sitting between them. The germline gives CDR1 SGHRS, CDR2 YFSETQ. The CDR3 spans 17 residues. This CDR3 reads CASSPRDQGRRNTEAFF. The CDR3 DNA follows: TGCGCCAGCAGCCCTAGAGATCAGGGGCGCAGGAACACTGAAGCTTTCTTT.

Only a few counts were recorded for this clonotype. The chain employs TRBV5-1 and TRBJ1-2; D is possibly TRBD1 (6 bases). This CDR3 comprises 15 residues. Germline values: CDR1 SGHRS, CDR2 YFSETQ. V gave up 4 bases and J gave up 4 bases, with 17 bases separating them. CDR3 DNA sequence: TGCGCCAGCAGCCCCCCCGGACAGCCCAGCTATGGCTACACCTTC. It yields the protein CASSPPGQPSYGYTF. Full variable domain (outside the CDR3, taken from reference TRBV5-1 and TRBJ1-2): KAGVTQTPRYLIKTRGQQVTLSCSPISGHRSVSWYQQTPGQGLQFLFEYFSETQRNKGNFPGRFSGRQFSNSRSEMNVSTLELGDSALYLCASSPPGQPSYGYTFGSGTRLTVV.

This clonotype was seen repeatedly, ten times or more. A much larger clone is a single base away; this may be a read error. The chain couples TRBV5-1 to TRBJ1-1; 7 bases are a match to TRBD1. Germline CDR1 is SGHRS and CDR2 is YFSETQ. The CDR3 covers 13 residues. The CDR3 is CASSHDRDTEAFF. DNA for the CDR3: TGTGCCAGCAGCCACGACAGGGACACTGAAGCTTTCTTT.

The chain is built from TRBV28 and TRBJ1-2; 7 bases are shared with TRBD1. J lost 5 bases, V lost 3 bases, and 12 bases had no gene match. CDR3 length equals 16 residues. The germline V gene has CDR1 MDHEN and CDR2 SYDVKM. As DNA, the CDR3 is TGTGCCAGCAGTTTTACGCCGACAGGGTTAGGGTATGGCTACACCTTC. It is translated as CASSFTPTGLGYGYTF.

This chain connects TRBV11-1 to TRBJ1-1; D remains unclear. The CDR3 has 17 residues. V shed 5 bases and J shed 4 bases, with 23 bases lying between them. The V gene's germline CDR1 is SGHAT and CDR2 FQDESV (reference sequence). Here the CDR3 reads CASSTIHQTRRSTEAFF. The CDR3 coding sequence is TGTGCCAGCAGCACCATACATCAGACAAGGAGGAGCACTGAAGCTTTCTTT.

This sequence joins TRBV7-9 and TRBJ2-3; D remains unclear. V lost 8 bases to trimming and J lost 6 bases, with 6 bases between them. This CDR3 has 10 residues. Germline V gene lookup returns CDR1 SEHNR and CDR2 FQNEAQ (reference sequence). The CDR3 coding sequence is TGTGCCAGCGGCCAGGATACGCAGTATTTT. The encoded protein is CASGQDTQYF.

V gene TRBV2 combines with J gene TRBJ2-1, with D tentatively TRBD1 (5 bases). The CDR3 runs 14 residues. The germline CDR1 and CDR2 sequences are SNHLY and FYNNEI. Deletions cut 6 bases from V and 3 bases from J, with 12 bases between. The CDR3 spells CASRTDSLYNEQFF. As DNA, the CDR3 is TGTGCCAGCAGGACAGACAGCCTCTACAATGAGCAGTTCTTC.

The V call is TRBV2, the J call TRBJ1-2, with D hard to call. Germline values: CDR1 SNHLY, CDR2 FYNNEI. The V and J ends lost 1 base and 6 bases respectively, with 9 bases between them. There are 13 residues in the CDR3. The CDR3 DNA is TGTGCCAGCAGTGAAGACAGATACCATGGCTACACCTTC. Residues: CASSEDRYHGYTF.

This clonotype was picked up a small number of times. The chain joins TRBV28 to TRBJ1-1; D might be TRBD1 (5 bases). CDR3 length equals 13 residues. V was clipped by 8 bases and J by 0 bases, with 10 bases between them. Per the germline V gene, CDR1 is MDHEN and CDR2 is SYDVKM. CDR3: CASLGVVNTEAFF. CDR3 bases: TGTGCCAGCCTAGGGGTGGTGAACACTGAAGCTTTCTTT.

This clonotype was seen ten or more times. This rearrangement joins TRBV10-2 to TRBJ1-2; TRBD1 agrees at 7 bases. The germline V gene encodes CDR1 WSHSY and CDR2 SAAADI. There are 13 residues in the CDR3. V lost 10 bases, J lost 4 bases, and 9 bases stayed unmatched. CDR3 bases: TGCGCCACCAGAACGACAGGGACCTATGGCTACACCTTC. Protein: CATRTTGTYGYTF.

V is TRBV6-1 and J is TRBJ1-2; D gene ambiguous. This CDR3 has 12 amino acids. The germline V gene has CDR1 MNHNS and CDR2 SASEGT. V dropped 8 bases and J dropped 5 bases, with 12 bases sitting between them. The CDR3 coding sequence is TGTGCCAGCGACGCCGGTCTTTATGGCTACACCTTC. Translating it yields CASDAGLYGYTF.

The CDR3 DNA sequence: TGTGCCAGCAGTTTAATTCCAGGGGCCATCCCTCAGCCCCAGCATTTT. It codes for CASSLIPGAIPQPQHF. V usage is TRBV28 and J usage is TRBJ1-5; D may be TRBD1 (6 bases). The V end was cut by 2 bases, the J end by 6 bases, with 17 bases between. Per germline, CDR1 MDHEN and CDR2 SYDVKM. The CDR3 is 16 residues long.

This sequence joins TRBV6-1 and TRBJ1-5; D unresolved. CDR3 size: 14 residues. From germline, CDR1 is MNHNS and CDR2 SASEGT. Between the trimmed V and J ends, which lost 7 bases and 8 bases, there was a span of 18 bases. The CDR3 sequence: CASIGRRNWEPQHF. In nucleotides, the CDR3 is TGTGCCAGCATAGGACGTCGGAACTGGGAGCCCCAGCATTTT.

In this sample, this clonotype turned up many times. V is TRBV7-2 and J is TRBJ2-7; D remains ambiguous. The V end lost 0 bases, the J end lost 0 bases, and 15 bases lay between the germline ends. Germline lookup yields CDR1 SGHTA and CDR2 FQGNSA. This CDR3 spans 17 amino acids. Here the CDR3 reads CASSLAHLTSNSYEQYF. CDR3 nucleotide sequence: TGTGCCAGCAGCTTAGCGCATTTGACTTCGAACTCCTACGAGCAGTACTTC. Based on the CDR3 plus reference TRBV7-2 and TRBJ2-7, the full variable domain is GAGVSQSPSNKVTEKGKDVELRCDPISGHTALYWYRQSLGQGLEFLIYFQGNSAPDKSGLPSDRFSAERTGGSVSTLTIQRTQQEDSAVYLCASSLAHLTSNSYEQYFGPGTRLTVT.

The rearrangement links TRBV6-1 to TRBJ1-2; possible D gene TRBD1, 5 bases. Germline V gene sequence: CDR1 MNHNS, CDR2 SASEGT. V was cut by 6 bases and J by 0 bases, with 20 bases left in between. The CDR3 sequence is 17 residues long. The CDR3 nucleotides are TGTGCCAGCAGAAACCGGGCCCAGGAGGGGCCTAACTATGGCTACACCTTC. As protein: CASRNRAQEGPNYGYTF.